Below are 9 T cell receptor beta chains sequenced from a single sample in a study of identical twins listed by TCRdb under 2016. To prepare the library, 5' RACE was applied. Instrument on record: Illumina HiSeq 2000. TCRdb handled the public reads itself, with Q25 trimming in fastp and clone calling in MiXCR, and kept productive beta chains. Rows matching on CDR3 protein sequence are summarized as one entry with the most common DNA and genes. The sample yields around 1.7 million distinct CDR3 sequences; roughly a third were counted once. The top ten constitute roughly 0.3% of the sample. Sequencing was carried out using cord blood. The receptors were sampled from a newborn girl in good health.

This clonotype showed up just once. This sequence joins TRBV24-1 and TRBJ2-5; TRBD2 agrees at 10 bases. The trim removed 4 bases at V and 11 bases at J, leaving 15 bases unmatched. The CDR3 runs 16 residues. The germline CDR1 and CDR2 sequences are KGHDR and SFDVKD. The CDR3 region is CATSDEGVAGGNEQYF. The DNA for the CDR3 is TGTGCCACCAGTGACGAGGGAGTAGCGGGGGGCAATGAGCAGTACTTC.

Regarding this clonotype: This could be a read error, since a much larger clone is one nucleotide away. V is TRBV10-1 and J is TRBJ2-3, with D possibly TRBD2 on 5 matching bases. CDR3 length equals 15 residues. Trimming shortened V by 3 bases and J by 4 bases, and 14 bases separated the two germline ends. Germline V CDR1 and CDR2: WNHNN, SYGVQD (reference sequence). The CDR3 sequence is CASSESAISADTQYF. The CDR3 DNA is TGCGCCAGCAGTGAATCAGCCATTAGCGCAGATACGCAGTATTTT.

This rearrangement joins TRBV12-3 or TRBV12-4 to TRBJ2-7; the match to TRBD2 covers 10 bases. The V gene end was trimmed by 4 bases and the J gene end by 2 bases; junction bases not matched to a gene: 5. CDR3 size: 15 residues. The CDR3 here is CASSSGLAETYEQYF. The CDR3 nucleotides read TGTGCCAGCAGTTCTGGACTAGCGGAAACCTACGAGCAGTACTTC.

This clonotype was counted at least ten times. The rearrangement links TRBV29-1 to TRBJ2-5; TRBD1 agrees at 8 bases. Trimming took 1 base from V and 4 from J; bases not matched to a gene: 5. CDR1 is SQVTM and CDR2 is ANQGSEA in the germline V gene. The CDR3 spans 14 residues. The CDR3 DNA sequence: TGCAGCGTTGAAGGGGACAGGTTTGGAGAGACCCAGTACTTC. Translation gives CSVEGDRFGETQYF. Full variable domain (outside the CDR3, taken from reference TRBV29-1 and TRBJ2-5): SAVISQKPSRDICQRGTSLTIQCQVDSQVTMMFWYRQQPGQSLTLIATANQGSEATYESGFVIDKFPISRPNLTFSTLTVSNMSPEDSSIYLCSVEGDRFGETQYFGPGTRLLVL.

V is TRBV6-4 and J is TRBJ1-2; 10 nucleotides line up with TRBD1. This CDR3 is 15 amino acids long. Losses at the gene ends were 4 bases for V and 7 bases for J; bases not matched to a gene: 9. The germline CDR1 and CDR2 sequences are MRHNA and SNTAGT. In DNA form, the CDR3 reads TGTGCCAGCAGTGTCGGGACAGGGGCGCTCACTGGCTACACCTTC. The encoded protein is CASSVGTGALTGYTF.

Only a few counts were recorded for this clonotype. The chain employs TRBV12-3 or TRBV12-4 and TRBJ2-4, with D maybe TRBD2 (6 bases). The V gene lost 1 base and the J gene lost 11 bases, with 9 bases spanning the gap. The CDR3 length is 12 residues. The CDR3, as DNA: TGTGCCAGCAGTTTAGTTGCGGGGCTTCAGTACTTC. Encoded protein: CASSLVAGLQYF.

V gene TRBV5-1 combines with J gene TRBJ2-7; TRBD2 might be the D (6 bases). The DNA matches TRBJ2-1 better at its end, which makes the J call doubtful. Germline V gene lookup returns CDR1 SGHRS and CDR2 YFSETQ. The CDR3 is 16 residues long. CDR3 bases: TGCGCCAGCAGCTTGGCCGCTAGCGTTGACTCCTACGAGCAGTTCTTC. Residues: CASSLAASVDSYEQFF.

This clonotype was observed a few times. The rearrangement joins TRBV20-1 to TRBJ2-3, with TRBD2 identical over 7 bases. CDR1 DFQATT and CDR2 SNEGSKA come from the germline V gene (reference sequence). The CDR3 totals 14 residues. The V segment lost 2 bases and the J segment 6 bases; nucleotides outside the gene matches: 8. The CDR3 DNA sequence: TGCAGTGCTAGAACGGGCGGGAGTAGGGATACGCAGTATTTT. Residues: CSARTGGSRDTQYF.

This clonotype has just a few counts. The chain recombines TRBV7-8 with TRBJ2-1; D is perhaps TRBD1 or TRBD2 (5 bases each). V lost 7 bases to trimming and J lost 6 bases, with 13 bases between them. The CDR3 sequence is 13 residues long. CDR1 SGHVS and CDR2 FQNEAQ come from the germline V gene. The CDR3 loop is CASTSGDLNEQFF. The CDR3 DNA sequence: TGTGCCAGCACCTCCGGGGACCTCAATGAGCAGTTCTTC.